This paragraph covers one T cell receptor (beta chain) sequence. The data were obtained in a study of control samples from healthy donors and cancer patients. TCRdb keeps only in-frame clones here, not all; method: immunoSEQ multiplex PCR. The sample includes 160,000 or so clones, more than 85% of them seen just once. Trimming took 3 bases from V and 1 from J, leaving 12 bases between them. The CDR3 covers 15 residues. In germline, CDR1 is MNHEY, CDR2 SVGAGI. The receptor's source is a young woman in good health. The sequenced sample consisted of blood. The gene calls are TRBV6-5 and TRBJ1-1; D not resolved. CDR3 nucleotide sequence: TGTGCCAGCAGTTATCTCCCGATGACGAACACTGAAGCTTTCTTT. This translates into CASSYLPMTNTEAFF.